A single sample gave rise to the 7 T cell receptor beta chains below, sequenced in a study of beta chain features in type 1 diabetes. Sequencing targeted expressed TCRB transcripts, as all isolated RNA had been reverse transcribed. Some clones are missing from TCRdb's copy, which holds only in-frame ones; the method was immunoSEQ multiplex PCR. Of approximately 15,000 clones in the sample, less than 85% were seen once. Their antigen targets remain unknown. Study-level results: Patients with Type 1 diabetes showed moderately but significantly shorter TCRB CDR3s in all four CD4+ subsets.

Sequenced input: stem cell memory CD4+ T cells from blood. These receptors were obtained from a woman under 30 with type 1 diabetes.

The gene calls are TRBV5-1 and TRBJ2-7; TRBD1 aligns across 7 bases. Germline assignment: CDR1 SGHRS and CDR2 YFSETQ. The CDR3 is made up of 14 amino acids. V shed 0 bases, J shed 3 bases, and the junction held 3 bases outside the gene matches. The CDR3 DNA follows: TGCGCCAGCAGCTTGGCCCCAGGGGGCTACGAGCAGTACTTC. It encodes CASSLAPGGYEQYF.

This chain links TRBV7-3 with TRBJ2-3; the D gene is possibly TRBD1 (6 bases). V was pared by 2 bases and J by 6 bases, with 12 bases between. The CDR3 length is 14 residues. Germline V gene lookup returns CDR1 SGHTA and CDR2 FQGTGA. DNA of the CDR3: TGTGCCAGCAGCTTAGTGGGGGCCGGGGATACGCAGTATTTT. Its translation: CASSLVGAGDTQYF.

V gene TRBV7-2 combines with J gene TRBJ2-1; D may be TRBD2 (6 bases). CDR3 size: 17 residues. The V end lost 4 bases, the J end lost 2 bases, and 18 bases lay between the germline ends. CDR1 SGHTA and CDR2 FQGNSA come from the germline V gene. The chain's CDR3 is CASSSLGEVGPYNEQFF. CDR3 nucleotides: TGTGCCAGCAGCTCCCTCGGGGAGGTTGGACCCTACAATGAGCAGTTCTTC. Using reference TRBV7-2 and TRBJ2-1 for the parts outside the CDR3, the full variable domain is GAGVSQSPSNKVTEKGKDVELRCDPISGHTALYWYRQSLGQGLEFLIYFQGNSAPDKSGLPSDRFSAERTGGSVSTLTIQRTQQEDSAVYLCASSSLGEVGPYNEQFFGPGTRLTVL.

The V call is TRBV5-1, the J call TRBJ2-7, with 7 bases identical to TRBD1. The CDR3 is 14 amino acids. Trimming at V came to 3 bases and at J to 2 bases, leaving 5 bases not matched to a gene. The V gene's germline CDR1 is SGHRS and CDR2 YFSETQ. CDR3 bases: TGCGCCAGCAGCTCGACAGGGCGCACCTACGAGCAGTACTTC. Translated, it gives CASSSTGRTYEQYF. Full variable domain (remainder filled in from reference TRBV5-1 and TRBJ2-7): KAGVTQTPRYLIKTRGQQVTLSCSPISGHRSVSWYQQTPGQGLQFLFEYFSETQRNKGNFPGRFSGRQFSNSRSEMNVSTLELGDSALYLCASSSTGRTYEQYFGPGTRLTVT.

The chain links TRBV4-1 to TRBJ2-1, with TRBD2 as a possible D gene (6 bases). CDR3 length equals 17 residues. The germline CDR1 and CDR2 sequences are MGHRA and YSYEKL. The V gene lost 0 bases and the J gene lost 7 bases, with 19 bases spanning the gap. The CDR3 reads CASSQERLVAERNEQFF. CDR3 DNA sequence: TGCGCCAGCAGCCAAGAACGTCTGGTAGCGGAGAGGAATGAGCAGTTCTTC.

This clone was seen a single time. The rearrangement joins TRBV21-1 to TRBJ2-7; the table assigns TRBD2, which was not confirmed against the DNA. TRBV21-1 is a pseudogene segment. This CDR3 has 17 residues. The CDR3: CASSNCKGGGHSYEQYF. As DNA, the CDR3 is TGTGCCAGCAGCAACTGTAAGGGAGGCGGGCATTCCTACGAGCAGTACTTC.

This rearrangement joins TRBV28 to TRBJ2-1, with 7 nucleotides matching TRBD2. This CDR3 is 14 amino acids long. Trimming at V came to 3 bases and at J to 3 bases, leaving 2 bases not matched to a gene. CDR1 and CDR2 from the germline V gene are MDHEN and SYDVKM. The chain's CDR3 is CASSFRTSYNEQFF. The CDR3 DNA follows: TGTGCCAGCAGTTTCCGGACTAGCTACAATGAGCAGTTCTTC.